These 14 T cell receptor beta chains came from one sample sequenced in a study of T-cell reconstitution after alpha-beta-depleted transplantation in children. Preparing the TCRbeta library involved the use of unique molecular identifiers. TCRdb re-analysed the PCR reads in MiXCR, keeping a single row per CDR3 protein. The sample gives 420,000 or so distinct CDR3 sequences, 11% of which show up once; 4.5% to 7% is in the top ten. This specimen was PBMCs from the stem cell graft donor, taken from the stem cell graft. The receptors were sampled from a human donor who donated a stem cell graft to a child with acute myeloid leukemia.

The chain recombines TRBV5-1 with TRBJ1-1; 8 bases fit TRBD1. Germline V gives CDR1 SGHRS, CDR2 YFSETQ. This CDR3 has 18 amino acids. Trimming removed 1 base from V and 0 bases from J; junction bases left unmatched: 11. CDR3 in amino acids: CASSLYPGQAYLNTEAFF. The CDR3 nucleotides are TGCGCCAGCAGCTTGTATCCGGGACAGGCGTACTTGAACACTGAAGCTTTCTTT.

This clonotype was counted ten times or more. The chain combines TRBV5-1 with TRBJ2-3; D gene unclear. CDR3 length: 14 amino acids. The germline V gene encodes CDR1 SGHRS and CDR2 YFSETQ. V shed 4 bases and J shed 5 bases, with 14 bases lying between them. The CDR3 is CASSVSRGGDTQYF. The DNA of the CDR3 is TGCGCCAGCAGCGTCTCTCGCGGTGGAGATACGCAGTATTTT. The full variable domain, with the rest looked up from reference TRBV5-1 and TRBJ2-3, is KAGVTQTPRYLIKTRGQQVTLSCSPISGHRSVSWYQQTPGQGLQFLFEYFSETQRNKGNFPGRFSGRQFSNSRSEMNVSTLELGDSALYLCASSVSRGGDTQYFGPGTRLTVL.

The chain recombines TRBV29-1 with TRBJ2-2, with D perhaps TRBD1 (5 bases). The CDR3 is 13 amino acids. CDR1 SQVTM and CDR2 ANQGSEA come from the germline V gene. Trimming left V 4 bases short and J 0 bases short, with 6 bases between. The CDR3 sequence: CSVVGANTGELFF. Written as DNA, the CDR3 is TGCAGCGTTGTAGGGGCGAACACCGGGGAGCTGTTTTTT.

This clonotype was picked up a small number of times. The J gene is TRBJ1-2, the V gene TRBV7-9; D gene uncertain. Trimming stripped 3 bases from V and 2 bases from J, with 10 bases between. Looked up from germline, CDR1 is SEHNR and CDR2 is FQNEAQ (reference sequence). CDR3 size: 14 residues. CDR3 loop: CASSFPGLNYGYTF. For the CDR3, the DNA is TGTGCCAGCAGCTTTCCCGGACTCAACTATGGCTACACCTTC.

In its sample, this clonotype was seen a few times. The chain recombines TRBV11-1 with TRBJ2-7, with TRBD2 matching over 13 bases. CDR3 size: 19 residues. Looked up from germline, CDR1 is SGHAT and CDR2 is FQDESV (reference sequence). The V and J ends lost 3 bases and 6 bases, in that order; junction bases with no gene match: 17. This chain's CDR3 is CASSLSIGTSGTVGFEQYF. The CDR3 bases are TGTGCCAGCAGCTTGTCCATAGGGACTAGCGGGACCGTTGGGTTCGAGCAGTACTTC.

In its sample, this clonotype was seen a few times. This CDR3 reads CASSGPTGGTEAFF. The CDR3 DNA reads as TGTGCCAGCAGCGGACCGACAGGAGGCACTGAAGCTTTCTTT. This chain joins TRBV7-9 and TRBJ1-1, with D maybe TRBD1 (6 bases). The germline CDR1 and CDR2 sequences are SEHNR and FQNEAQ (reference sequence). Deletions cut 5 bases from V and 4 bases from J, with 14 bases between. The CDR3 spans 14 residues.

This clonotype was seen only a few times. The CDR3 region has the DNA TGTGCCAGCAGCCAAGATGCGGGGGGGCCAGAGACCCAGTACTTC. Encoded protein: CASSQDAGGPETQYF. The J gene is TRBJ2-5, the V gene TRBV3-1; TRBD2 agrees at 9 bases. The germline CDR1 and CDR2 sequences are LGHDT and YNNKEL (reference sequence). J lost 4 bases, V lost 0 bases, and 3 bases had no gene match. The CDR3 length is 15 residues.

In this sample, this clonotype turned up a few times. The chain links TRBV20-1 to TRBJ2-7, with 8 bases matching TRBD2. CDR1 is DFQATT, CDR2 SNEGSKA, per germline (reference sequence). This CDR3 is built from 14 residues. V gave up 5 bases and J gave up 6 bases; unmatched junction bases: 12. The CDR3 nucleotides read TGCAGTGCTCACCCCGGGACTAGTATGGTCGAGCAGTACTTC. This sequence encodes CSAHPGTSMVEQYF.

The V call is TRBV5-5, the J call TRBJ2-3; D call uncertain. Trimming stripped 2 bases from V and 8 bases from J, with 12 bases between. The CDR3 spans 13 residues. Germline V gene data show CDR1 as SGHKS and CDR2 as YYEKEE (reference sequence). CDR3 amino acids: CASSLRIEATQYF. The CDR3 coding sequence is TGTGCCAGCAGCTTAAGGATTGAGGCTACGCAGTATTTT.

The chain employs TRBV5-1 and TRBJ2-1; the D gene is possibly TRBD2 (7 bases). Germline assignment: CDR1 SGHRS and CDR2 YFSETQ. This CDR3 region has 15 residues. Trimming took 4 bases from V and 7 from J, leaving 18 bases between them. The CDR3 DNA follows: TGCGCCAGCAGCGATGCGGGGGTAAGGGGGAATGAGCAGTTCTTC. It encodes CASSDAGVRGNEQFF. Based on the CDR3 plus reference TRBV5-1 and TRBJ2-1, the full variable domain is KAGVTQTPRYLIKTRGQQVTLSCSPISGHRSVSWYQQTPGQGLQFLFEYFSETQRNKGNFPGRFSGRQFSNSRSEMNVSTLELGDSALYLCASSDAGVRGNEQFFGPGTRLTVL.

This clonotype appeared a few times. The chain uses TRBV5-5 and TRBJ1-1; 7 bases line up with TRBD1. Germline CDR1 SGHKS, CDR2 YYEKEE (reference sequence). The CDR3 extends over 16 amino acids. Unmatched junction bases numbered 10, after V lost 0 bases and J lost 5 bases. In nucleotides, the CDR3 is TGTGCCAGCAGCTTGGAGGGAGGGGGCGTAAGGACTGAAGCTTTCTTT. It specifies CASSLEGGGVRTEAFF.

The rearrangement uses TRBV4-2 and TRBJ2-3; D remains unclear. The CDR3 has 14 residues. Germline assignment: CDR1 LGHNA and CDR2 YNFKEQ. V lost 4 bases and J 2 bases, leaving 10 bases between the germline ends. The CDR3 DNA follows: TGTGCCAGCAGCCCGGTTCCTACCACAGATACGCAGTATTTT. Its translation: CASSPVPTTDTQYF.

The CDR3 DNA is TGCAGTGCGCCGGGACAGGGGGTCGCGGGAGTAAGATCCGGTGAGCAGTTCTTC. This gives the protein CSAPGQGVAGVRSGEQFF. The rearrangement links TRBV20-1 to TRBJ2-1; TRBD1 matches 11 bases. The junction had 22 bases not matched to a gene; V was cut back by 6 bases and J by 9 bases. Germline V gene data show CDR1 as DFQATT and CDR2 as SNEGSKA (reference sequence). The CDR3 runs to 18 residues.

A word on this clonotype: One junction end disagrees with the germline gene, perhaps due to a read error. V gene TRBV7-9 combines with J gene TRBJ1-5, with a weak D call TRBD1 (6 bases). The CDR3 consists of 17 residues. Germline CDR1 and CDR2: SEHNR and FQNEAQ (reference sequence). CDR3 sequence: CASSFVGGRGENQPRHF. The CDR3 DNA reads as TGTGCCAGCAGCTTCGTTGGGGGCAGAGGCGAAAATCAGCCCCGGCATTTT.